One T cell receptor (beta chain) is described in this entry. Its antigen is currently not known. Base qualities are not at hand, and no much larger clone is one base apart. These data are taken from a study of T cells after yellow fever vaccination (dated by TCRdb to the late 2010s). About the investigation overall: The SMART-Seq v4 Ultra Low Input RNA kit was used to prepare libraries from fractions with low cell numbers. Blood was drawn at multiple timepoints before and after primary and secondary immunization, with bulk PBMC replicates and cell subsets isolated. Bulk TCR alpha and beta repertoires were sequenced longitudinally to track T-cell clones before and after primary and booster YFV17D yellow fever vaccination. The cohort comprised two healthy male donors, one aged 18 to 30 and one aged 30 to 40 years.

Measured from the cysteine to the phenylalanine, the CDR3 is 12 residues long. Just CDR3 DNA is preserved here, 36 bases in frame from base 1. CDR1 and CDR2 (MDHEN, SYDVKM) derive from the germline V gene. The junction shows trimming of 7 bases on V and 6 bases on J, plus 10 bases between the germline ends. In light of the paper, this sample's treatment or condition label describes: live attenuated yellow fever vaccine strain. At each blood-draw timepoint, two biological replicates of bulk PBMCs were obtained. A standard Ficoll-Paque protocol was used to isolate PBMCs from peripheral blood. TriZol was used to extract RNA from bulk PBMCs, CD4 and CD8 fractions, and dextramer-positive and dextramer-negative fractions. Summary of the overall study and its limitations: Because abundant contaminating clonotypes from the bulk population could be contained in FACS-sorted repertoires, computational filtering was required. A small fraction of clonotypes showed up in both the CD4 and CD8 compartments, probably as a result of convergent recombination. After the booster, most clones that had expanded after primary vaccination were detected again (roughly 96% of CD4 and around 88% of CD8), suggesting broad maintenance of memory. The secondary T-cell response was weaker than the primary response but faster, peaking on day 5 instead of day 15. Only two donors were included in the study, so the extent to which the findings can be generalized is limited.

Synthesis of TCR cDNA relied on 5'RACE template switching, a step that introduced a universal primer site along with unique molecular identifiers. Priming for cDNA synthesis came from both the TCR alpha and TCR beta constant segments. Libraries were amplified in two PCR steps, with sample barcodes and sequencing adapters added in the second step. Libraries were sequenced on Illumina HiSeq 2500 (2x100 bp) or NovaSeq (2x150 bp). The authors' pipeline ran thus. Demultiplexing of reads and collapsing into UMI consensus sequences were performed with MIGEC, and V(D)J alignment was carried out with MiXCR. Vaccine-responding clonotypes were defined with edgeR using replicate PBMC samples, requiring FDR below 0.01 and a log2 fold change above 5 up to day 15. Bulk clonotypes were assigned CD4 or CD8 identity according to which sequenced CD4 or CD8 repertoire held them at higher abundance. The raw public data were reprocessed by TCRdb itself: fastp quality trimming at Q25, MiXCR clonotype calling, in-frame beta chains only. Here each entry gathers all rows of one CDR3 protein and keeps the most common genes and DNA. The V and J calls here are based on TCRdb, not the publication. This sample comprises fewer than 650,000 distinct CDR3 sequences, just over 20% of them detected only once. Clones ranked in the top ten supply 16% of the sample.

This sequence was found in a man between 18 and 35 years old who received the YFV17D yellow fever vaccine. The rearrangement combines TRBV28 with TRBJ1-5, with TRBD1 tentatively as D gene (6 bases match). Sequencing was performed on PBMCs, taken less than 25 days after the first yellow fever vaccination. The CDR3 region: CASTMTGQPQHF. The DNA is as follows: TGTGCCAGCACTATGACAGGTCAGCCCCAGCATTTT.